What follows is one TCR beta chain and its context. This sample's time point: pretreatment peripheral blood. Metastatic or locally advanced urothelial carcinoma was present in the patients. Each patient supplied 1 to 8 pretreatment and on-treatment samples. This record belongs to a study of PD-L1 blockade in urothelial cancer. The protocol was immunoSEQ multiplex PCR, while the TCRdb copy is restricted to in-frame clones and leaves out a portion. The sample lists around 100,000 clones; roughly 91% were seen once. From germline, CDR1 is SGHTA and CDR2 FQGNSA. V lost 3 bases and J lost 3; bases outside the gene matches: 0. The CDR3 contains 15 residues.

The V and J genes are TRBV7-2 and TRBJ2-5, with TRBD2 matching over 14 bases. The source of this sequence is a man in his 60s with urothelial cancer. The starting material was PBMCs, obtained around atezolizumab (anti-PD-L1) treatment. The CDR3 is CASSLGLAGEETQYF. The CDR3 DNA reads as TGTGCCAGCAGCTTGGGACTAGCGGGGGAAGAGACCCAGTACTTC.